One sample yielded the 24 T cell receptor beta chains listed below, sequenced in a study of blood T cell repertoires in COVID-19. The table came from immunoSEQ multiplex PCR; TCRdb's copy has only in-frame clones and leaves some out. The sample holds fewer than 250,000 clones, 90% seen once. Sequencing was performed on PBMCs or T cells enriched from blood (not recorded which). These receptors all stem from a man aged 30 to 45 who had been exposed to COVID-19.

The chain carries TRBV18 and TRBJ1-3; D unclear. Trimming removed 2 bases at V and 2 bases at J, with 10 bases between. The CDR3 runs 15 residues. The V gene's germline CDR1 is KGHSH and CDR2 LQKENI. The CDR3 DNA sequence: TGTGCCAGCTCACCATTGCTTTCAGCTGGAAACACCATATATTTT. Its protein product is CASSPLLSAGNTIYF.

Turning to this clone: A junction boundary mismatches the germline segment, possibly from a read error. The chain combines TRBV2 with TRBJ1-2, with TRBD1 identical over 8 bases. This CDR3 has 15 amino acids. In germline, CDR1 is SNHLY, CDR2 FYNNEI. The CDR3 loop is CASRLTGGYNDGYTF. The CDR3, as DNA: TGTGCCAGCAGACTTACAGGGGGGTATAACGATGGCTACACCTTC.

The chain employs TRBV27 and TRBJ2-1, with TRBD2 matching 8 bases. Unmatched junction bases numbered 6, after V lost 3 bases and J lost 2 bases. CDR1 and CDR2 (germline): MNHEY, SMNVEV (reference sequence). CDR3 length: 16 residues. The CDR3 spells CASSFRGGPPYNEQFF. DNA of the CDR3: TGTGCCAGCAGTTTTCGCGGGGGGCCACCCTACAATGAGCAGTTCTTC.

The sample holds one count of this clone. The chain combines TRBV5-6 with TRBJ2-7, with D tentatively TRBD1 (7 bases). Trimming removed 6 bases at V and 4 bases at J, with 20 bases between. The germline V gene encodes CDR1 SGHDT and CDR2 YYEEEE. The CDR3 covers 15 residues. The CDR3 DNA reads as TGTGCCAGCAATTCGGGGGTGTACAGGGGATACGAGCAGTACTTC. It translates to CASNSGVYRGYEQYF.

This rearrangement joins TRBV27 to TRBJ2-1, with D maybe TRBD1 (5 bases). Germline CDR1 reads MNHEY; CDR2 reads SMNVEV (reference sequence). This CDR3 is 16 amino acids long. V lost 6 bases to trimming and J lost 1 base, with 16 bases between them. The CDR3 region is CASSRTRAISYNEQFF. CDR3 nucleotides: TGTGCCAGCAGCCGAACCAGGGCCATATCCTACAATGAGCAGTTCTTC.

CDR3 residues: CASSPSGRGDEQYF. The CDR3, as DNA: TGCGCCAGCAGCCCCTCCGGTCGGGGGGACGAGCAGTACTTC. The chain links TRBV5-1 to TRBJ2-7; 7 bases are a match to TRBD2. With 4 bases clipped from V and 5 bases from J, the junction kept 9 bases outside the gene matches. Looked up from germline, CDR1 is SGHRS and CDR2 is YFSETQ. The CDR3 contains 14 residues.

The rearrangement joins TRBV29-1 to TRBJ1-3; D call uncertain. Germline CDR1 is SQVTM and CDR2 is ANQGSEA. The CDR3 totals 13 residues. Trimming took 7 bases from V and 4 from J, leaving 14 bases between them. The CDR3 DNA reads as TGCAGCGCCCATGATGGTGGCGGAAACACCATATATTTT. Protein: CSAHDGGGNTIYF.

A single count supports this clone. The chain is built from TRBV18 and TRBJ1-3; D remains unclear. The germline gives CDR1 KGHSH, CDR2 LQKENI. The CDR3 length is 17 residues. V shed 2 bases and J shed 2 bases, with 16 bases lying between them. The CDR3 loop is CASSPVGLTSTGNTIYF. The DNA for the CDR3 is TGTGCCAGCTCACCAGTCGGGTTGACCTCGACTGGAAACACCATATATTTT.

The V gene is TRBV18, the J gene TRBJ1-5, with 7 bases fitting TRBD1. This CDR3 contains 17 residues. With 3 bases clipped from V and 0 bases from J, the junction kept 8 bases outside the gene matches. From germline, CDR1 is KGHSH and CDR2 LQKENI. The CDR3 coding sequence is TGTGCCAGCTCACCGAAGGGGGCGGGGAATAGCAATCAGCCCCAGCATTTT. Translation: CASSPKGAGNSNQPQHF. Variable domain in full (rest from reference TRBV18 and TRBJ1-5): NAGVMQNPRHLVRRRGQEARLRCSPMKGHSHVYWYRQLPEEGLKFMVYLQKENIIDESGMPKERFSAEFPKEGPSILRIQQVVRGDSAAYFCASSPKGAGNSNQPQHFGDGTRLSIL.

The chain carries TRBV19 and TRBJ1-5; D remains unclear. Trimming took 3 bases from V and 3 from J, leaving 12 bases between them. Germline loops: CDR1 LNHDA, CDR2 SQIVND (reference sequence). The CDR3 has 15 amino acids. The CDR3 loop reads CASSIFPTDNQPQHF. CDR3 in DNA: TGTGCCAGTAGTATCTTTCCTACCGACAATCAGCCCCAGCATTTT.

V and J are TRBV5-1 and TRBJ2-2; no clear D gene. With 3 bases removed from V and 3 bases from J, the gap between germline ends came to 18 bases. Germline loops: CDR1 SGHRS, CDR2 YFSETQ. The CDR3 loop spans 17 amino acids. CDR3 region: CASSSLPSGVDTGELFF. The CDR3 coding sequence is TGCGCCAGCAGCTCGTTACCGTCCGGAGTGGACACCGGGGAGCTGTTTTTT. Combining the CDR3 with reference TRBV5-1 and TRBJ2-2 gives the whole variable domain KAGVTQTPRYLIKTRGQQVTLSCSPISGHRSVSWYQQTPGQGLQFLFEYFSETQRNKGNFPGRFSGRQFSNSRSEMNVSTLELGDSALYLCASSSLPSGVDTGELFFGEGSRLTVL.

The chain couples TRBV18 to TRBJ1-1, with 7 bases fitting TRBD1. The CDR3 is made up of 13 amino acids. V lost 6 bases and J lost 1; bases outside the gene matches: 2. The V gene's germline CDR1 is KGHSH and CDR2 LQKENI. In nucleotides, the CDR3 is TGTGCCAGCTCGGGACAGCAGAACACTGAAGCTTTCTTT. Its protein is CASSGQQNTEAFF.

The chain uses TRBV4-2 and TRBJ2-3; a possible D gene is TRBD2 (5 bases). Germline-derived CDR1 and CDR2 are LGHNA and YNFKEQ. This CDR3 contains 15 residues. Trimming shortened V by 2 bases and J by 4 bases, and 13 bases separated the two germline ends. In DNA form, the CDR3 reads TGTGCCAGCAGCCAATTTGGTCGAGGGTCAGATACGCAGTATTTT. Translating gives CASSQFGRGSDTQYF.

The J gene is TRBJ1-5, the V gene TRBV7-2; D perhaps matches TRBD1 (5 bases). The CDR3 has 13 amino acids. Trimming shortened V by 1 base and J by 4 bases, and 5 bases separated the two germline ends. Germline CDR1 is SGHTA and CDR2 is FQGNSA. CDR3 nucleotides: TGTGCCAGCAGCTTAGACAGGAATCAGCCCCAGCATTTT. This gives the protein CASSLDRNQPQHF.

The rearrangement links TRBV5-4 to TRBJ2-7; the match to TRBD1 covers 11 bases. Looked up from germline, CDR1 is SGHNT and CDR2 is YYREEE (reference sequence). Trimming removed 3 bases from V and 7 bases from J; junction bases left unmatched: 12. The CDR3 is made up of 16 amino acids. The CDR3 DNA sequence: TGTGCCAGCAGCTCTAGGGTAGGGACAGGGGGGATGGAGCAGTACTTC. Protein: CASSSRVGTGGMEQYF.

The chain joins TRBV6-5 to TRBJ1-1, with D unresolved. V lost 0 bases to trimming and J lost 7 bases, with 9 bases between them. The CDR3 totals 13 residues. Germline assignment: CDR1 MNHEY and CDR2 SVGAGI. CDR3: CASSYSVQIEAFF. The CDR3, as DNA: TGTGCCAGCAGTTACTCGGTACAAATTGAAGCTTTCTTT.

This clone has a single count. The rearrangement links TRBV7-2 to TRBJ2-7, with 15 bases matching TRBD2. Losses at the gene ends were 6 bases for V and 4 bases for J; bases not matched to a gene: 13. Germline lookup yields CDR1 SGHTA and CDR2 FQGNSA. This CDR3 comprises 18 residues. Here the CDR3 reads CASRDQNPGLAGGYEQYF. CDR3 DNA sequence: TGTGCCAGCAGGGACCAAAATCCGGGACTAGCGGGGGGTTACGAGCAGTACTTC. Combining the CDR3 with reference TRBV7-2 and TRBJ2-7 gives the whole variable domain GAGVSQSPSNKVTEKGKDVELRCDPISGHTALYWYRQSLGQGLEFLIYFQGNSAPDKSGLPSDRFSAERTGGSVSTLTIQRTQQEDSAVYLCASRDQNPGLAGGYEQYFGPGTRLTVT.

This chain links TRBV6-2 or TRBV6-3 with TRBJ1-5; perhaps TRBD1 as D (5 bases). CDR3 length equals 14 residues. Between the trimmed V and J ends, which lost 2 bases and 6 bases, there was a span of 11 bases. The germline V gene has CDR1 MNHEY and CDR2 SVGEGT. The CDR3 region is CASSYVGRGQPQHF. The CDR3 DNA follows: TGTGCCAGCAGTTACGTGGGAAGGGGTCAGCCCCAGCATTTT.

This rearrangement joins TRBV10-3 to TRBJ2-3; D might be TRBD1 (6 bases). The CDR3 consists of 14 residues. V was shortened by 4 bases and J by 2 bases, with 10 bases between the two germline ends. CDR1 and CDR2 from the germline V gene are ENHRY and SYGVKD. The DNA for the CDR3 is TGTGCCATCAGTGGACAGGAGGACACAGATACGCAGTATTTT. Its protein is CAISGQEDTDTQYF.

Here the CDR3 reads CASSTVTGLGNQPQHF. Written as DNA, the CDR3 is TGTGCCAGTAGTACAGTAACAGGGTTAGGTAATCAGCCCCAGCATTTT. V usage is TRBV19 and J usage is TRBJ1-5, with D tentatively TRBD1 (6 bases). This CDR3 spans 16 amino acids. Deletions cut 4 bases from V and 4 bases from J, with 17 bases between. The germline V gene has CDR1 LNHDA and CDR2 SQIVND (reference sequence).

This chain joins TRBV7-9 and TRBJ2-4; D not resolved. The CDR3 spans 15 residues. V dropped 5 bases and J dropped 0 bases, with 11 bases sitting between them. The V gene's germline CDR1 is SEHNR and CDR2 FQNEAQ (reference sequence). The CDR3: CASSPRNLAKNIQYF. In DNA form, the CDR3 reads TGTGCCAGCAGCCCCAGGAATCTAGCCAAAAACATTCAGTACTTC.

V and J are TRBV5-1 and TRBJ2-6; D is possibly TRBD2 (6 bases). This CDR3 has 18 amino acids. Germline V gene sequence: CDR1 SGHRS, CDR2 YFSETQ. The germline V and J ends were trimmed by 6 bases and 1 base, with 20 bases remaining between them. CDR3 sequence reads: CASTMRSVGGSGANVLTF. In nucleotides, the CDR3 is TGCGCCAGCACCATGAGGTCAGTTGGGGGGTCTGGGGCCAACGTCCTGACTTTC.

The rearrangement links TRBV9 to TRBJ2-7, with 12 bases identical to TRBD2. The V segment lost 0 bases and the J segment 1 base; nucleotides outside the gene matches: 2. This CDR3 contains 16 residues. Germline V gene lookup returns CDR1 SGDLS and CDR2 YYNGEE. The CDR3 reads CASSVGLAGASYEQYF. CDR3 DNA: TGTGCCAGCAGCGTAGGACTAGCGGGGGCATCCTACGAGCAGTACTTC. Supplemented by reference TRBV9 and TRBJ2-7, the full variable domain reads DSGVTQTPKHLITATGQRVTLRCSPRSGDLSVYWYQQSLDQGLQFLIQYYNGEERAKGNILERFSAQQFPDLHSELNLSSLELGDSALYFCASSVGLAGASYEQYFGPGTRLTVT.

This clone has just one count. V gene TRBV12-3 or TRBV12-4 combines with J gene TRBJ2-5; tentative D call: TRBD2 (6 bases). The CDR3 covers 13 residues. Trimming removed 3 bases from V and 3 bases from J, with 8 bases in between. The CDR3: CASSFLAEETQYF. CDR3 coding DNA: TGTGCCAGCAGTTTTTTAGCGGAAGAGACCCAGTACTTC.